The 5 T cell receptor beta chains below all came from one sample that was sequenced in a study of T cell repertoires in cytomegalovirus infection. TCRdb re-called the reads with MiXCR, one entry per CDR3 protein. The data contain 100,000 to 150,000 distinct CDR3 sequences, approximately 30% of them singletons. Their recognized antigens are unknown. Material: CD8+ T cells from cultured PBMCs, obtained from culture after CMV antigen stimulation. The receptors derive from a human donor in good health (CMV status not recorded). Some clones in this sample may be carry-over from other donors' samples.

The chain combines TRBV27 with TRBJ2-7; 9 nucleotides match TRBD1. V gave up 8 bases and J gave up 5 bases; unmatched junction bases: 4. CDR1 MNHEY and CDR2 SMNVEV come from the germline V gene (reference sequence). The CDR3 contains 12 residues. The CDR3 loop is CASRDRVDEQYF. The CDR3 bases are TGTGCCAGCCGGGACAGGGTTGACGAGCAGTACTTC.

This clonotype was detected only a few times. The chain couples TRBV4-3 to TRBJ2-1; 10 bases are shared with TRBD2. CDR1 and CDR2 (germline): LGHNA, YSLEER. This CDR3 region has 18 residues. The V segment lost 2 bases and the J segment 5 bases; nucleotides outside the gene matches: 12. CDR3 loop: CASSQRLAGALWDNEQFF. The CDR3 DNA is TGCGCCAGCAGCCAACGGCTAGCGGGGGCCCTGTGGGACAATGAGCAGTTCTTC.

The chain links TRBV19 to TRBJ1-1; 7 bases align to TRBD1. Germline CDR1 LNHDA, CDR2 SQIVND (reference sequence). The CDR3 totals 16 residues. The trim removed 5 bases at V and 5 bases at J, leaving 14 bases unmatched. As DNA, the CDR3 is TGTGCCAGTAGTCCCTGGGCGACAGGGAGAGGGACTGAAGCTTTCTTT. Translation: CASSPWATGRGTEAFF. Full variable domain (missing parts from reference TRBV19 and TRBJ1-1): DGGITQSPKYLFRKEGQNVTLSCEQNLNHDAMYWYRQDPGQGLRLIYYSQIVNDFQKGDIAEGYSVSREKKESFPLTVTSAQKNPTAFYLCASSPWATGRGTEAFFGQGTRLTVV.

The CDR3 DNA is TGTGCCAGCAGTGAATGGCAGATGGACACCGGGGAGCTGTTTTTT. Its protein is CASSEWQMDTGELFF. The V gene is TRBV6-1, the J gene TRBJ2-2, with no clear D. CDR1 MNHNS and CDR2 SASEGT come from the germline V gene. V gave up 2 bases and J gave up 3 bases, with 10 bases separating them. CDR3 length: 15 residues.

The rearrangement uses TRBV9 and TRBJ2-7; no clear D gene. The V end was cut by 0 bases, the J end by 4 bases, with 8 bases between. This CDR3 region has 13 residues. Germline V gives CDR1 SGDLS, CDR2 YYNGEE. DNA of the CDR3: TGTGCCAGCAGCGTAGGCGGCCCATACGAGCAGTACTTC. Its translation is CASSVGGPYEQYF.